This entry concerns a single T cell receptor (beta chain). Its matching antigen is unknown. Germline V lookup: CDR1 MNHEY, CDR2 SMNVEV (reference sequence). This CDR3 contains 15 residues. The sample belongs to a study of CXCR3-negative and CXCR3-positive naive CD8 T cells. The study, taken as a whole, reports: Naive cells positive for CXCR3 carried more hydrophobic TRB CDR3s than CXCR3-negative ones.

UMI labels and 5' RACE were used to prepare the TRB cDNA libraries. TCRdb re-called the 5' RACE reads; every CDR3 protein appears as one record, without DNA. The sample table sets out 100,000 to 150,000 distinct CDR3 sequences. Specimen: naive CXCR3- CD8+ T cells from blood. Subset in this sample: CD45RO-CCR7+CD27+CD95- naive CD8+ T cells lacking CXCR3 (TNR3-). This chain uses TRBV27 with TRBJ1-3. This clonotype was sampled from a human donor in good health. Some clones in this sample may be carry-over from other donors' samples. This CDR3 reads CASSLLWGSGNTIYF.